The 13 T cell receptor beta chains below all came from one sample that was sequenced in a study of metastatic and nonmetastatic thyroid tumors. There were no patients who had received any treatment before thyroid surgery. Via MiXCR, TCRdb re-called the PCR reads. The sample holds around 34,000 clones, 15% to 20% seen once. Sequenced: blood. These receptors were taken from a female donor with papillary thyroid cancer or a benign thyroid nodule (not recorded which). Some clones in this sample may be carry-over from other donors' samples.

The table lists this clone with a few counts. Given a much more abundant clone one base away, this may be a read error. The chain recombines TRBV5-5 with TRBJ1-3; 8 nucleotides match TRBD1. The germline V gene encodes CDR1 SGHKS and CDR2 YYEKEE (reference sequence). This CDR3 contains 13 residues. The junction had 9 bases not matched to a gene; V was cut back by 7 bases and J by 9 bases. CDR3 coding DNA: TGTGCCAGCGGACAGGGTATGGTCGGCACCATATATTTT. It is translated as CASGQGMVGTIYF.

This clone was recorded at least ten times. This chain uses TRBV6-1 with TRBJ2-1; 7 bases align to TRBD2. The trim removed 5 bases at V and 2 bases at J, leaving 3 bases unmatched. The CDR3 has 14 residues. Germline CDR1 reads MNHNS; CDR2 reads SASEGT. Here the CDR3 DNA reads TGTGCCAGCAGTATGACTAGCACCTACAATGAGCAGTTCTTC. It specifies CASSMTSTYNEQFF.

The V call is TRBV27, the J call TRBJ2-5, with D tentatively TRBD2 (6 bases). CDR1 and CDR2 from the germline V gene are MNHEY and SMNVEV (reference sequence). Trimming removed 5 bases at V and 3 bases at J, with 13 bases between. This CDR3 has 14 residues. The DNA of the CDR3 is TGTGCCAGCAGTAACTCCGGGACTGAAGAGACCCAGTACTTC. Protein product: CASSNSGTEETQYF.

At least ten counts were recorded for this clone. Other DNA sequences of this sample code for an identical CDR3. The rearrangement uses TRBV4-2 and TRBJ2-6; TRBD2 matches 10 bases. Germline lookup yields CDR1 LGHNA and CDR2 YNFKEQ. Germline trimming cut 0 bases from V and 2 bases from J; bases unmatched to any gene: 4. The CDR3 runs 18 residues. CDR3 DNA: TGTGCCAGCAGCCAAGATTTAGCGGGAGGAGCTGGGGCCAACGTCCTGACTTTC. Translated: CASSQDLAGGAGANVLTF.

The sample holds many counts of this clone. The CDR3 is CSARMGYMTGSYEQYF. The CDR3 nucleotides are TGCAGTGCTAGAATGGGTTACATGACGGGTTCCTACGAGCAGTACTTC. This chain joins TRBV20-1 and TRBJ2-7, with D uncertain. V was shortened by 2 bases and J by 1 base, with 18 bases between the two germline ends. The germline V gene has CDR1 DFQATT and CDR2 SNEGSKA (reference sequence). The CDR3 runs 16 residues.

Ten or more counts support this clone. The V call is TRBV20-1, the J call TRBJ1-5; 7 bases are shared with TRBD1. Per germline, CDR1 DFQATT and CDR2 SNEGSKA (reference sequence). CDR3 size: 15 residues. The V segment lost 3 bases and the J segment 2 bases; nucleotides outside the gene matches: 7. The CDR3 reads CSASDRDSGNQPQHF. The CDR3 nucleotides are TGCAGTGCTAGTGACAGGGATTCTGGCAATCAGCCCCAGCATTTT.

In its sample, this clone was seen many times. The CDR3 sequence is CASSKTGTGEDEQYF. In nucleotides, the CDR3 is TGTGCCAGCAGCAAGACTGGGACAGGCGAAGACGAGCAGTACTTC. The chain is built from TRBV9 and TRBJ2-7, with 8 bases aligning to TRBD1. In germline, CDR1 is SGDLS, CDR2 YYNGEE. The CDR3 spans 15 residues. V trimming: 4 bases; J trimming: 5 bases; junction bases outside the gene matches: 11.

This clone was picked up many times. The rearrangement links TRBV7-8 to TRBJ2-7; TRBD1 aligns across 12 bases. The CDR3 totals 14 residues. Germline V gives CDR1 SGHVS, CDR2 FQNEAQ. Trimming took 7 bases from V and 6 from J; bases not matched to a gene: 7. This chain's CDR3 is CASTPGQGAAEQYF. The CDR3, as DNA: TGTGCCAGCACCCCGGGACAGGGGGCGGCCGAGCAGTACTTC.

The chain uses TRBV6-1 and TRBJ1-2; TRBD1 is a possible D gene (5 bases). CDR1 is MNHNS, CDR2 SASEGT, per germline. The CDR3 spans 14 residues. Trimming stripped 8 bases from V and 6 bases from J, with 19 bases between. The CDR3 DNA reads as TGTGCCAGCCTGCGGGGGGGAGGGATTGATGGCTACACCTTC. Translating it yields CASLRGGGIDGYTF.

This clone was observed a few times. The chain employs TRBV7-8 and TRBJ1-3; D unclear. The CDR3 has 12 residues. The germline CDR1 and CDR2 sequences are SGHVS and FQNEAQ. Deletions cut 7 bases from V and 8 bases from J, with 12 bases between. CDR3 nucleotides: TGTGCCAGCATCCAACAGCGCCACACCATATATTTT. Its translation is CASIQQRHTIYF.

This clone was found many times. The CDR3 nucleotides are TGTGCCAGCAGCCAAGAGAGGACAGGGGCCTACGAGCAGTACTTC. Encoded protein: CASSQERTGAYEQYF. The V and J genes are TRBV4-2 and TRBJ2-7; 9 nucleotides agree with TRBD1. The germline V gene encodes CDR1 LGHNA and CDR2 YNFKEQ. This CDR3 is built from 15 residues. Losses at the gene ends were 0 bases for V and 2 bases for J; bases not matched to a gene: 2.

This clone was picked up many times. The rearrangement links TRBV19 to TRBJ2-2; D is perhaps TRBD2 (5 bases). Looked up from germline, CDR1 is LNHDA and CDR2 is SQIVND (reference sequence). V lost 11 bases, J lost 6 bases, and 19 bases lay in between. The CDR3 spans 14 residues. The CDR3 DNA is TGTGCCTCGGGGATTCGGCTCAACGCCGGGGAGCTGTTTTTT. Translation: CASGIRLNAGELFF.

This clone has only a few counts. One end of the junction fails to match germline, which may point to a read error. The CDR3 coding sequence is TGTGCCATCAGTCTAGGACAGGGAGCCCACGATCAGTACTTC. Encoded protein: CAISLGQGAHDQYF. The chain employs TRBV28 and TRBJ2-7; TRBD1 matches 8 bases. There are 14 residues in the CDR3. Germline V gene lookup returns CDR1 MDHEN and CDR2 SYDVKM.